This TCR beta chain was recorded in a study of blood T cell repertoires in COVID-19. Across the whole study: COVID-19 samples from acute and convalescent phases originated in the United States, Italy and Spain.

Trimming shortened V by 1 base and J by 4 bases, and 12 bases separated the two germline ends. The germline V gene has CDR1 SGHRS and CDR2 YFSETQ. The CDR3 has 16 residues. Measured with immunoSEQ multiplex PCR; TCRdb has only the in-frame clones, and not every one. The profile shows around 160,000 clones, roughly 80% of them singletons. The rearrangement uses TRBV5-1 and TRBJ2-6; D is ambiguous. This clonotype was obtained from a woman between 35 and 50 years old with active or convalescent COVID-19. Input material: peripheral blood. The DNA for the CDR3 is TGCGCCAGCAGCTTGCCTACAGTCTCCGGGGCCAACGTCCTGACTTTC. Protein sequence: CASSLPTVSGANVLTF.